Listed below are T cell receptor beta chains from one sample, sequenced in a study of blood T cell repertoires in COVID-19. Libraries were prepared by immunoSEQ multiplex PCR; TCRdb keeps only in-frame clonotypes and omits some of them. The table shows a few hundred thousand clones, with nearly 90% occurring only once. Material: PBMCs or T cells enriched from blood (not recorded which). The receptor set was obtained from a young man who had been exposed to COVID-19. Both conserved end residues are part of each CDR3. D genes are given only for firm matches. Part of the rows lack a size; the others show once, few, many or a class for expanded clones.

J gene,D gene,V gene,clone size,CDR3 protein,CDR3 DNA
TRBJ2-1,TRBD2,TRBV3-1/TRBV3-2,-,CASSQYGGVNEQFF,TGTGCCAGCAGCCAATATGGGGGGGTCAATGAGCAGTTCTTC
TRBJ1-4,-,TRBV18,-,CASSPGAGESNEKLFF,TGTGCCAGCTCACCAGGAGCAGGGGAGTCTAATGAAAAACTGTTTTTT
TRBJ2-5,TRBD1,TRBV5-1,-,CASSSGTVVETQYF,TGCGCCAGCAGCTCTGGGACAGTTGTGGAGACCCAGTACTTC
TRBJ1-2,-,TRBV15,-,CATNTDSLNYGYTF,TGTGCCACCAACACGGACAGCTTAAACTATGGCTACACCTTC
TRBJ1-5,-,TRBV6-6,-,CASRDQGGINQPQHF,TGTGCCAGCAGAGATCAGGGCGGGATTAATCAGCCCCAGCATTTT
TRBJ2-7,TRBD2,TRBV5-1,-,CASSRDPTSGGYEQYF,TGCGCCAGCAGCAGAGACCCGACTAGCGGGGGCTACGAGCAGTACTTC
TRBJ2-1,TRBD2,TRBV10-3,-,CAISGGDTSTYNEQFF,TGTGCCATCAGCGGGGGGGACACCTCTACCTACAATGAGCAGTTCTTC
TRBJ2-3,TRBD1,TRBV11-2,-,CASSLGTGRFTDTQYF,TGTGCCAGCAGCTTAGGGACAGGTCGTTTCACAGATACGCAGTATTTT
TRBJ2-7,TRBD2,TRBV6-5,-,CASRLAGGLWHF,TGTGCCAGCCGACTAGCGGGGGGGCTTTGGCACTTC
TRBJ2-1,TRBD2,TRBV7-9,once,CASSYTSGEGEQFF,TGTGCCAGCAGCTACACTAGCGGGGAGGGTGAGCAGTTCTTC
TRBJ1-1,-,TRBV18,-,CASSEHRDTEAFF,TGTGCCAGCTCAGAGCACAGGGACACTGAAGCTTTCTTT
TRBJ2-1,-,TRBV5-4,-,CASRPWREAYNEQFF,TGTGCCAGCAGGCCCTGGCGGGAAGCCTACAATGAGCAGTTCTTC
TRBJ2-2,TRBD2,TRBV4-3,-,CASSQDGGGLTGELFF,TGCGCCAGCAGCCAAGACGGCGGGGGGCTTACCGGGGAGCTGTTTTTT
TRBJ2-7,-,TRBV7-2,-,CASSLVSGFGAYEQYF,TGTGCCAGCAGCTTAGTATCAGGGTTCGGTGCCTACGAGCAGTACTTC
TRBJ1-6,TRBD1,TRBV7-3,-,CASSGGTAFSPLHF,TGTGCCAGCAGCGGGGGGACAGCCTTTTCACCCCTCCACTTT
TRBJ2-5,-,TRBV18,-,CASSQGQTETQYF,TGTGCCAGCTCACAAGGACAGACAGAGACCCAGTACTTC
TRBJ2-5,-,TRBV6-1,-,CASSEDRATGTQYF,TGTGCCAGCAGTGAAGACAGGGCGACGGGGACCCAGTACTTC
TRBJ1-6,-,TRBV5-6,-,CASSKKVTASDSPLHF,TGTGCCAGCAGCAAGAAGGTGACAGCGTCTGATTCACCCCTCCACTTT
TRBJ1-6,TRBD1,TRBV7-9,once,CASSSPGQGKSPLHF,TGTGCCAGCAGCTCCCCGGGACAGGGGAAGTCACCCCTCCACTTT
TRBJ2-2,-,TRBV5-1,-,CASSPLYLGQTGELFF,TGCGCCAGCAGCCCCCTTTACCTTGGGCAGACCGGGGAGCTGTTTTTT
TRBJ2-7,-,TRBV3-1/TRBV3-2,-,CASSQDTGLSYEQYF,TGTGCCAGCAGCCAAGATACTGGACTCTCCTACGAGCAGTACTTC
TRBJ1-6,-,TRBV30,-,CAWSAERNSPLHF,TGTGCCTGGAGTGCAGAGCGAAATTCACCCCTCCACTTT
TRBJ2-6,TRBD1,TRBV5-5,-,CASSFRDREPGANVLTF,TGTGCCAGCAGCTTCCGGGACAGGGAGCCTGGGGCCAACGTCCTGACTTTC
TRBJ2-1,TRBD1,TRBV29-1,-,CSGETGTRYNEQFF,TGCAGCGGTGAGACAGGGACGCGATACAATGAGCAGTTCTTC
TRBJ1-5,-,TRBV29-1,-,CSALTGAGGNQPQHF,TGCAGCGCGCTAACCGGGGCCGGGGGAAATCAGCCCCAGCATTTT
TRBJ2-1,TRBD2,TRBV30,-,CAWSPLFAGGNNEQFF,TGTGCCTGGAGTCCCCTTTTTGCGGGGGGAAACAATGAGCAGTTCTTC
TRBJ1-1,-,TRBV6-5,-,CASSYESMNTEAFF,TGTGCCAGCAGTTACGAGAGCATGAACACTGAAGCTTTCTTT
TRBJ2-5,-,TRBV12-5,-,CASHSGQETQYF,TGTGCTAGCCATAGCGGCCAAGAGACCCAGTACTTC
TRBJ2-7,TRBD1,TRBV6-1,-,CASSDPSRTGRHYEQYF,TGTGCCAGCAGTGATCCCTCCCGGACAGGTCGACACTACGAGCAGTACTTC
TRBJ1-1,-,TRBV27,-,CASSSAGIGEAFF,TGTGCCAGCAGTTCAGCGGGTATTGGTGAAGCTTTCTTT
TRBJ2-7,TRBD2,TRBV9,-,CASSVDPGGTYEQYF,TGTGCCAGCAGCGTAGACCCGGGGGGGACCTACGAGCAGTACTTC
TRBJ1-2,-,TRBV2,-,CASSESGFNYGYTF,TGTGCCAGCAGTGAGTCAGGTTTTAACTATGGCTACACCTTC